Presented here are 22 T cell receptor beta chains from one specimen sequenced in a study of T cell responses to AZD1222 COVID-19 vaccine. The data were produced by immunoSEQ multiplex PCR, yet TCRdb's version contains in-frame clones alone and is incomplete. The data contain approximately 130,000 clones, roughly 85% of them singletons. Here the sequenced sample was peripheral blood, taken on day 0 of AZD1222 vaccination. These receptors all stem from an adult in good health.

J is TRBJ2-7 and V is TRBV7-9; D is unclear. This CDR3 is 13 amino acids long. Germline V gene lookup returns CDR1 SEHNR and CDR2 FQNEAQ (reference sequence). The V and J ends lost 0 bases and 3 bases respectively, with 6 bases between them. As DNA, the CDR3 is TGTGCCAGCAGCTTAGCGCAGGTCTACGAGCAGTACTTC. Its translation: CASSLAQVYEQYF.

The rearrangement links TRBV5-1 to TRBJ2-7; unclear D gene. The germline CDR1 and CDR2 sequences are SGHRS and YFSETQ. The CDR3 consists of 9 residues. The V end was cut by 10 bases, the J end by 4 bases, with 6 bases between. The CDR3 DNA reads TGCGCCGCTAGGTACGAGCAGTACTTC. Amino acid sequence: CAARYEQYF.

This clone was counted once. The chain combines TRBV5-1 with TRBJ1-2; 8 bases match TRBD1. With V trimmed by 0 bases and J by 2 bases, 9 bases remained unmatched. CDR1 and CDR2 from the germline V gene are SGHRS and YFSETQ. This CDR3 contains 17 residues. The CDR3 nucleotides read TGCGCCAGCAGCTTGGTTTCAGGGGGCGATACCAACTATGGCTACACCTTC. It is translated as CASSLVSGGDTNYGYTF.

In DNA, the CDR3 is TGTGCCAGCTCACCAAGGGCGGGGGGAGACAATGAGCAGTTCTTC. Translating gives CASSPRAGGDNEQFF. V is TRBV18 and J is TRBJ2-1; 8 nucleotides align to TRBD2. V lost 2 bases to trimming and J lost 5 bases; unmatched junction nucleotides: 5. This CDR3 is 15 amino acids long. Germline V CDR1 and CDR2: KGHSH, LQKENI.

The chain couples TRBV6-1 to TRBJ1-6; 7 bases are a match to TRBD1. CDR3 length: 15 residues. Trimming cost V 2 bases and J 10 bases; bases outside gene matches: 8. Germline-derived CDR1 and CDR2 are MNHNS and SASEGT. The CDR3 here is CASSERQGEWSPLHF. The CDR3 region has the DNA TGTGCCAGCAGTGAAAGGCAGGGGGAATGGTCACCCCTCCACTTT.

This clone showed up just a few times. This chain uses TRBV6-1 with TRBJ1-2; D remains unclear. V was pared by 1 base and J by 6 bases, with 9 bases between. Germline CDR1 reads MNHNS; CDR2 reads SASEGT. CDR3 length equals 13 residues. CDR3 coding DNA: TGTGCCAGCAGTGAAGGGGAGATGGATGGCTACACCTTC. This gives the protein CASSEGEMDGYTF.

The V gene is TRBV4-1, the J gene TRBJ2-7; the D gene is possibly TRBD2 (5 bases). The CDR3 is 14 amino acids. Germline V gene lookup returns CDR1 MGHRA and CDR2 YSYEKL. The V gene lost 2 bases and the J gene lost 1 base, with 9 bases spanning the gap. Written as DNA, the CDR3 is TGCGCCAGCAGCCAACCGGGAAGGTCCTACGAGCAGTACTTC. This encodes CASSQPGRSYEQYF.

This rearrangement joins TRBV5-1 to TRBJ2-1; unclear D gene. Germline values: CDR1 SGHRS, CDR2 YFSETQ. Trimming removed 4 bases at V and 0 bases at J, with 20 bases between. There are 18 residues in the CDR3. CDR3 amino acids: CASSLWKATQSSYNEQFF. DNA of the CDR3: TGCGCCAGCAGCCTTTGGAAGGCTACCCAAAGCTCCTACAATGAGCAGTTCTTC.

This chain links TRBV4-1 with TRBJ2-7, with D unresolved. V shed 1 base and J shed 5 bases, with 9 bases lying between them. The CDR3 is 13 amino acids. Germline V gene sequence: CDR1 MGHRA, CDR2 YSYEKL. The CDR3 region has the DNA TGCGCCAGCAGCCAAGTCTATAGAAACGAGCAGTACTTC. Protein: CASSQVYRNEQYF.

The chain links TRBV24-1 to TRBJ1-2, with TRBD1 identical over 7 bases. This CDR3 is built from 14 residues. Germline CDR1 reads KGHDR; CDR2 reads SFDVKD. Losses at the gene ends were 9 bases for V and 8 bases for J; bases not matched to a gene: 14. As DNA, the CDR3 is TGTGCCACCTCCCCCTCTAAGGGGGCGTTGGGCTACACCTTC. Encoded protein: CATSPSKGALGYTF.

The chain recombines TRBV6-5 with TRBJ2-1, with 9 bases aligning to TRBD1. V dropped 4 bases and J dropped 3; count of bases not matched to a gene: 4. Per the germline V gene, CDR1 is MNHEY and CDR2 is SVGAGI. This CDR3 contains 15 residues. DNA for the CDR3: TGTGCCAGCAGTTGGACAGGGGCCTACTACAATGAGCAGTTCTTC. Its protein product is CASSWTGAYYNEQFF.

V and J are TRBV7-2 and TRBJ1-2; D unresolved. CDR3 length: 13 amino acids. Trimming cost V 7 bases and J 8 bases, with 17 bases left between them. The germline gives CDR1 SGHTA, CDR2 FQGNSA. The CDR3 loop reads CASIPGPPGGYTF. The CDR3 coding sequence is TGTGCCAGCATCCCGGGTCCGCCGGGGGGCTACACCTTC. Full variable domain (rest looked up from reference TRBV7-2 and TRBJ1-2): GAGVSQSPSNKVTEKGKDVELRCDPISGHTALYWYRQSLGQGLEFLIYFQGNSAPDKSGLPSDRFSAERTGGSVSTLTIQRTQQEDSAVYLCASIPGPPGGYTFGSGTRLTVV.

The gene calls are TRBV9 and TRBJ2-3; D call uncertain. The length of the CDR3 is 13 residues. Per germline, CDR1 SGDLS and CDR2 YYNGEE. With 0 bases removed from V and 2 bases from J, the gap between germline ends came to 4 bases. This CDR3 reads CASSVAVTDTQYF. CDR3 DNA sequence: TGTGCCAGCAGCGTAGCGGTCACAGATACGCAGTATTTT.

This clone was counted a single time. V gene TRBV9 combines with J gene TRBJ2-6; D is unclear. This CDR3 comprises 16 residues. Trimming removed 0 bases from V and 2 bases from J, with 9 bases in between. Germline-derived CDR1 and CDR2 are SGDLS and YYNGEE. As DNA, the CDR3 is TGTGCCAGCAGCGTAGTGACACCCGCTGGGGCCAACGTCCTGACTTTC. As protein: CASSVVTPAGANVLTF.

This clone was recorded only once. The chain couples TRBV12-5 to TRBJ1-5, with 7 nucleotides matching TRBD1. J gave up 4 bases and V 1 base, and 4 bases lay outside the gene matches. This CDR3 has 15 residues. The germline V gene has CDR1 LGHNT and CDR2 FRNRAP. The CDR3 protein is CASGLGGQENQPQHF. The DNA of the CDR3 is TGTGCTAGTGGTTTGGGAGGACAGGAAAATCAGCCCCAGCATTTT.

The chain carries TRBV27 and TRBJ2-3; D not resolved. Germline values: CDR1 MNHEY, CDR2 SMNVEV (reference sequence). Deletions cut 4 bases from V and 4 bases from J, with 3 bases between. This CDR3 has 11 amino acids. CDR3 amino acids: CASSWADTQYF. The CDR3 DNA reads as TGTGCCAGCAGTTGGGCAGATACGCAGTATTTT.

V and J are TRBV11-2 and TRBJ2-7, with D unclear. Trimming removed 3 bases at V and 9 bases at J, with 21 bases between. CDR3 length equals 15 residues. Per the germline V gene, CDR1 is SGHAT and CDR2 is FQNNGV. CDR3 loop: CASSFSFQPVTLQYF. The CDR3 DNA sequence: TGTGCCAGCAGCTTCTCTTTCCAGCCGGTTACGTTGCAGTACTTC.

The genes are TRBV7-2 and TRBJ2-7; D is unresolved. The CDR3 runs 15 residues. CDR1 is SGHTA and CDR2 is FQGNSA in the germline V gene. V gave up 5 bases and J gave up 2 bases, with 16 bases separating them. As DNA, the CDR3 is TGTGCCAGCAGCGCCGACCTGACTCGCACCTACGAGCAGTACTTC. It translates to CASSADLTRTYEQYF. Full variable domain (remainder filled in from reference TRBV7-2 and TRBJ2-7): GAGVSQSPSNKVTEKGKDVELRCDPISGHTALYWYRQSLGQGLEFLIYFQGNSAPDKSGLPSDRFSAERTGGSVSTLTIQRTQQEDSAVYLCASSADLTRTYEQYFGPGTRLTVT.

V gene TRBV7-2 combines with J gene TRBJ2-1; 12 nucleotides agree with TRBD2. Germline-derived CDR1 and CDR2 are SGHTA and FQGNSA. J lost 4 bases, V lost 5 bases, and 3 bases had no gene match. This CDR3 has 15 amino acids. The CDR3 DNA reads as TGTGCCAGCAGCCCTACTAGCGGGAGGTACAATGAGCAGTTCTTC. It encodes CASSPTSGRYNEQFF. Full variable domain (missing parts from reference TRBV7-2 and TRBJ2-1): GAGVSQSPSNKVTEKGKDVELRCDPISGHTALYWYRQSLGQGLEFLIYFQGNSAPDKSGLPSDRFSAERTGGSVSTLTIQRTQQEDSAVYLCASSPTSGRYNEQFFGPGTRLTVL.

This chain joins TRBV28 and TRBJ1-5, with 11 bases aligning to TRBD1. Per germline, CDR1 MDHEN and CDR2 SYDVKM. This CDR3 region has 15 residues. The trim removed 6 bases at V and 6 bases at J, leaving 7 bases unmatched. As DNA, the CDR3 is TGTGCCAGCAGAACGCCGGGACAGGGGGGTCAGCCCCAGCATTTT. Translated, it gives CASRTPGQGGQPQHF.

The rearrangement uses TRBV7-6 and TRBJ1-5, with 9 bases fitting TRBD1. This CDR3 spans 15 amino acids. V was pared by 4 bases and J by 5 bases, with 6 bases of the junction left unmatched. Germline V gene sequence: CDR1 SGHVS, CDR2 FNYEAQ. CDR3 sequence: CASSSGQGGYQPQHF. CDR3 bases: TGTGCCAGCAGCTCGGGACAGGGAGGCTATCAGCCCCAGCATTTT.

The V call is TRBV28, the J call TRBJ2-7; either TRBD1 or TRBD2 may fit D (7 bases each). The CDR3 extends over 15 amino acids. The germline gives CDR1 MDHEN, CDR2 SYDVKM. With 4 bases removed from V and 2 bases from J, the gap between germline ends came to 15 bases. The CDR3 DNA follows: TGTGCCAGCAGTTCAGGGGGAGGGACAGCCTACGAGCAGTACTTC. It translates to CASSSGGGTAYEQYF.